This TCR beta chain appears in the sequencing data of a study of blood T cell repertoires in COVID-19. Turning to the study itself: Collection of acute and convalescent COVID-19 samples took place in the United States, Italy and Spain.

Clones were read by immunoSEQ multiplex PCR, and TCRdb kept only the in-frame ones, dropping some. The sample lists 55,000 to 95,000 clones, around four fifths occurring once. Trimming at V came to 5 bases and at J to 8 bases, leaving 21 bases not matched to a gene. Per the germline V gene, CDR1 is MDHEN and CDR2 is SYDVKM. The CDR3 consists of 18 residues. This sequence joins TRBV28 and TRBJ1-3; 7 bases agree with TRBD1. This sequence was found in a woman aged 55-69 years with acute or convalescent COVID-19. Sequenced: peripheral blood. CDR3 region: CASSPQTGVSPRGHTIYF. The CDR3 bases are TGTGCCAGCAGTCCTCAAACAGGGGTGAGCCCTCGAGGTCACACCATATATTTT. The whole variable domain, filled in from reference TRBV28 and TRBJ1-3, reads DVKVTQSSRYLVKRTGEKVFLECVQDMDHENMFWYRQDPGLGLRLIYFSYDVKMKEKGDIPEGYSVSREKKERFSLILESASTNQTSMYLCASSPQTGVSPRGHTIYFGEGSWLTVV.